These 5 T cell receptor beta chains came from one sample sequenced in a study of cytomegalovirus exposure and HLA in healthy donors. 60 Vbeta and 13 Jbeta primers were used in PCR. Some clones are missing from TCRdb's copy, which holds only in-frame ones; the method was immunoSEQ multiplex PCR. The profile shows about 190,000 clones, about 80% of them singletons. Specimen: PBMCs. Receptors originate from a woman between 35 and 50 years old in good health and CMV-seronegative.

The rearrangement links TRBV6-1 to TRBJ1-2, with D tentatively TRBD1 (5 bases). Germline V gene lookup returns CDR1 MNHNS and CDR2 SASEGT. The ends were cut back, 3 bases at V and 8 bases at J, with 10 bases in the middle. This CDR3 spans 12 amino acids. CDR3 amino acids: CASSEGLVGYTF. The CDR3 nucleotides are TGTGCCAGCAGTGAGGGGCTTGTAGGCTACACCTTC.

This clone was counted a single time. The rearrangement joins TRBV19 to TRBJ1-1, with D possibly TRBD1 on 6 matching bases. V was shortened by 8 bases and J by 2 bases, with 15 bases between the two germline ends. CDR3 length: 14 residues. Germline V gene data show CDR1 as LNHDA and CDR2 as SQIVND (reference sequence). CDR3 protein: CASRGGPTNTEAFF. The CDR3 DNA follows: TGTGCCAGTCGAGGGGGACCGACAAACACTGAAGCTTTCTTT.

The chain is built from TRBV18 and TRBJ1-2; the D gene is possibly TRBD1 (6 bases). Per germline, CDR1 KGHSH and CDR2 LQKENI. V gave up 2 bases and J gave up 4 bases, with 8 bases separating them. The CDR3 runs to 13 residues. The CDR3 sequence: CASSPDRSYGYTF. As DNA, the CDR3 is TGTGCCAGCTCACCAGACAGGTCCTATGGCTACACCTTC.

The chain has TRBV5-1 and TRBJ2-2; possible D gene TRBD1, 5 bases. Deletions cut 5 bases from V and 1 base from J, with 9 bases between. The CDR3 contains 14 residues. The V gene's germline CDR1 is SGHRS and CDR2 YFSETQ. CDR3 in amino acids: CASRATVNTGELFF. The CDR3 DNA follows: TGCGCCAGCAGAGCGACAGTGAACACCGGGGAGCTGTTTTTT.

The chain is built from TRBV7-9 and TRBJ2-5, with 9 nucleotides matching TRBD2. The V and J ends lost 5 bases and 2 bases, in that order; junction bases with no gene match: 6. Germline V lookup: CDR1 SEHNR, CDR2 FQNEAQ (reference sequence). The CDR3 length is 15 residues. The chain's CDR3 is CASSQGTSRQETQYF. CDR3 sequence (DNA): TGTGCCAGCAGCCAAGGGACTAGCAGACAAGAGACCCAGTACTTC.